These T cell receptor beta chains were read from a single sample in a study of cytomegalovirus exposure and HLA in healthy donors. The method was immunoSEQ multiplex PCR; TCRdb's version includes in-frame clones alone and lacks a portion of them. In the table there are around 190,000 clones, 75% to 90% of which are singletons. The specimen sequenced was PBMCs. The receptors derive from a boy between 2 and 10 years old in good health and CMV-seronegative. CDR3s include the opening cysteine and the closing phenylalanine or tryptophan. The order of the fields is J gene, D gene, V gene, clone size, CDR3 length, CDR3 DNA, CDR3 protein. A D gene is named only where the DNA matches it firmly. The size field is filled for only some rows; it gives once, few, many or a size class.

J: TRBJ1-5; D: -; V: TRBV5-4; size: -; length: 15; DNA: TGTGCCAGCAGCCCGGGGGTGGGGAGCAATCAGCCCCAGCATTTT; CDR3: CASSPGVGSNQPQHF
J: TRBJ2-7; D: -; V: TRBV27; size: -; length: 18; DNA: TGTGCCAGCAGTTTATTAGGGGAATCATGGGGGCAAGCCTACGAGCAGTACTTC; CDR3: CASSLLGESWGQAYEQYF
J: TRBJ2-2; D: -; V: TRBV4-1; size: -; length: 19; DNA: TGCGCCAGCAGCCTACCTTTATCTCTCCCAGGGCCCCTCACCGGGGAGCTGTTTTTT; CDR3: CASSLPLSLPGPLTGELFF
J: TRBJ2-5; D: -; V: TRBV19; size: -; length: 16; DNA: TGTGCCAGTAGTACCCGGGAAACCTGGAACCAAGAGACCCAGTACTTC; CDR3: CASSTRETWNQETQYF
J: TRBJ2-1; D: TRBD2; V: TRBV5-1; size: -; length: 16; DNA: TGCGCCAGCAGCTTGACTAGCGGGGGGCTCTACAATGAGCAGTTCTTC; CDR3: CASSLTSGGLYNEQFF
J: TRBJ2-5; D: -; V: TRBV29-1; size: -; length: 15; DNA: TGCAGCGTTGTTGGTGCACCGACAATCCAAGAGACCCAGTACTTC; CDR3: CSVVGAPTIQETQYF
J: TRBJ2-3; D: -; V: TRBV6-6; size: -; length: 11; DNA: TGTGGGACAGCTGAAACAGATACGCAGTATTTT; CDR3: CGTAETDTQYF
J: TRBJ2-3; D: -; V: TRBV4-1; size: -; length: 15; DNA: TGCGCCAGCAGCCAAGCTGGGGGCGAAGTAGATACGCAGTATTTT; CDR3: CASSQAGGEVDTQYF
J: TRBJ1-6; D: TRBD1; V: TRBV7-8; size: -; length: 16; DNA: TGTGCCAGCAGCCCCCAAATCAGACAGGGAGTTTCACCCCTCCACTTT; CDR3: CASSPQIRQGVSPLHF
J: TRBJ2-1; D: TRBD1; V: TRBV5-1; size: few; length: 12; DNA: TGCGCCAGCAGACGGGACAGGGTTGAGCAGTTCTTC; CDR3: CASRRDRVEQFF
J: TRBJ1-6; D: -; V: TRBV9; size: -; length: 13; DNA: TGTGCCAGCAGCGTGGAGGGATTCTCACCCCTCCACTTT; CDR3: CASSVEGFSPLHF
J: TRBJ2-7; D: TRBD1; V: TRBV6-6; size: -; length: 13; DNA: TGTGCCAGCACCCGGGACAGCTCCTACGAGCAGTACTTC; CDR3: CASTRDSSYEQYF
J: TRBJ1-1; D: -; V: TRBV4-1; size: once; length: 15; DNA: TGCGCCAGCAGCCAAAAGAAGGGACAGAACACTGAAGCTTTCTTT; CDR3: CASSQKKGQNTEAFF
J: TRBJ2-7; D: -; V: TRBV9; size: -; length: 14; DNA: TGTGCCAGCAGCGTTGGACAGAGCTCCTACGAGCAGTACTTC; CDR3: CASSVGQSSYEQYF
J: TRBJ1-1; D: -; V: TRBV6-6; size: -; length: 12; DNA: TGTGCCAGCAGCTCCCCGGGGGGTGAAGCTTTCTTT; CDR3: CASSSPGGEAFF
J: TRBJ1-1; D: TRBD1; V: TRBV30; size: -; length: 15; DNA: TGTGCCTGGAGTGTACTAGGGGGCCCGAACACTGAAGCTTTCTTT; CDR3: CAWSVLGGPNTEAFF
J: TRBJ1-5; D: -; V: TRBV28; size: -; length: 14; DNA: TGTGCCAGCAGTTTACTACAGGGCCGACAGCCCCAGCATTTT; CDR3: CASSLLQGRQPQHF
J: TRBJ2-7; D: TRBD1; V: TRBV6-5; size: -; length: 14; DNA: TGTGCCAGCAAATATACCGGGACAGCCTACGAGCAGTACTTC; CDR3: CASKYTGTAYEQYF
J: TRBJ2-3; D: TRBD1; V: TRBV2; size: -; length: 15; DNA: TGTGCCAGCAGTGATAGGGGGCGCGTGACAGATACGCAGTATTTT; CDR3: CASSDRGRVTDTQYF
J: TRBJ2-3; D: -; V: TRBV2; size: -; length: 14; DNA: TGTGCCAGCAGTGTTCCAGGAGGGGCAGATACGCAGTATTTT; CDR3: CASSVPGGADTQYF
J: TRBJ2-7; D: -; V: TRBV28; size: -; length: 13; DNA: TGTGCCAGCAGCCTTGGACAGTCCTACGAGCAGTACTTC; CDR3: CASSLGQSYEQYF
J: TRBJ2-2; D: -; V: TRBV6-1; size: -; length: 15; DNA: TGTGCCAGCACCTTCCTCCCGTCGAACACCGGGGAGCTGTTTTTT; CDR3: CASTFLPSNTGELFF
J: TRBJ2-2; D: TRBD1; V: TRBV15; size: -; length: 16; DNA: TGTGCCACCAGCACTAGGACAGGGATGAACACCGGGGAGCTGTTTTTT; CDR3: CATSTRTGMNTGELFF
J: TRBJ1-5; D: -; V: TRBV27; size: few; length: 13; DNA: TGTGCCAGCAGTTTATTTCGGGAGGAGCCCCAGCATTTT; CDR3: CASSLFREEPQHF
J: TRBJ2-3; D: TRBD1; V: TRBV7-9; size: once; length: 18; DNA: TGTGCCAGCAGCAAGACCCGGGACAGGGAACCTTACACAGATACGCAGTATTTT; CDR3: CASSKTRDREPYTDTQYF
J: TRBJ1-2; D: -; V: TRBV7-9; size: -; length: 13; DNA: TGTGCCAGCAGCGCGACCCTAGTAGGTGGCTACACCTTC; CDR3: CASSATLVGGYTF
J: TRBJ1-1; D: -; V: TRBV7-9; size: -; length: 12; DNA: TGTGCCAGCAGCCTGGACAGTTACGAAGCTTTCTTT; CDR3: CASSLDSYEAFF
J: TRBJ2-7; D: -; V: TRBV7-9; size: -; length: 12; DNA: TGTGCCAGCAGTTACGACAGCTACGAGCAGTACTTC; CDR3: CASSYDSYEQYF
J: TRBJ1-2; D: -; V: TRBV30; size: -; length: 15; DNA: TGTGCCTGGATTGACAGGACCAAAGCTAACTATGGCTACACCTTC; CDR3: CAWIDRTKANYGYTF